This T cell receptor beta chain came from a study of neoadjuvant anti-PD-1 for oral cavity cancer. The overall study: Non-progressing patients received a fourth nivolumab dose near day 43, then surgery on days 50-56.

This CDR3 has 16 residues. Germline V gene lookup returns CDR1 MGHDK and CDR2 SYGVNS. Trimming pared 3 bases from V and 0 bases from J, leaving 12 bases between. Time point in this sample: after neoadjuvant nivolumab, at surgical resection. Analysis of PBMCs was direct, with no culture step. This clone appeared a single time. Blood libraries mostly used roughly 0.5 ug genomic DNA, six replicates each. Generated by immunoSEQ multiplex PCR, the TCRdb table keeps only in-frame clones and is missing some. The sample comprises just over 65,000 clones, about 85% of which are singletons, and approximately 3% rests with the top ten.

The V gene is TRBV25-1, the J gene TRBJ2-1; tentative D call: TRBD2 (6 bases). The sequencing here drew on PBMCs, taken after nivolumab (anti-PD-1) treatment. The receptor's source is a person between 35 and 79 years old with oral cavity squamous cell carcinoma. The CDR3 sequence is CASSDAVGGSYNEQFF. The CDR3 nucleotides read TGTGCCAGCAGTGATGCTGTGGGAGGCTCCTACAATGAGCAGTTCTTC.